What follows describes a single T cell receptor (beta chain). The target antigen is unknown. Method: immunoSEQ multiplex PCR; TCRdb's copy keeps in-frame clones and lacks some. The repertoire includes tens of thousands of clones, over 75% of them detected once, and 13% to 15% sits in the top ten. V lost 0 bases to trimming and J lost 6 bases; unmatched junction nucleotides: 6. The CDR3 covers 16 residues. Germline CDR1 reads SGDLS; CDR2 reads YYNGEE. The sample comes from a study of OX40 agonist ivuxolimab in advanced cancers. Across the whole study: Participants averaged roughly 57 years of age (range about 23 to 80) and were 75% to 90% male.

Study-wide results and limits: The study found among the lowest clonal expansion in partial responders at 0.1-3.0 mg/kg.

The chain combines TRBV9 with TRBJ2-1; TRBD2 aligns across 10 bases. The sequencing here drew on CD4+ or CD8+ T cells sorted from blood, taken in a trial of the OX40 agonist ivuxolimab. The TCR originated in an adult with an advanced solid tumor such as melanoma, head and neck, liver or kidney cancer. CDR3 sequence reads: CASSVEGLASSNEQFF. The DNA for the CDR3 is TGTGCCAGCAGCGTAGAGGGACTAGCGTCGAGCAATGAGCAGTTCTTC.